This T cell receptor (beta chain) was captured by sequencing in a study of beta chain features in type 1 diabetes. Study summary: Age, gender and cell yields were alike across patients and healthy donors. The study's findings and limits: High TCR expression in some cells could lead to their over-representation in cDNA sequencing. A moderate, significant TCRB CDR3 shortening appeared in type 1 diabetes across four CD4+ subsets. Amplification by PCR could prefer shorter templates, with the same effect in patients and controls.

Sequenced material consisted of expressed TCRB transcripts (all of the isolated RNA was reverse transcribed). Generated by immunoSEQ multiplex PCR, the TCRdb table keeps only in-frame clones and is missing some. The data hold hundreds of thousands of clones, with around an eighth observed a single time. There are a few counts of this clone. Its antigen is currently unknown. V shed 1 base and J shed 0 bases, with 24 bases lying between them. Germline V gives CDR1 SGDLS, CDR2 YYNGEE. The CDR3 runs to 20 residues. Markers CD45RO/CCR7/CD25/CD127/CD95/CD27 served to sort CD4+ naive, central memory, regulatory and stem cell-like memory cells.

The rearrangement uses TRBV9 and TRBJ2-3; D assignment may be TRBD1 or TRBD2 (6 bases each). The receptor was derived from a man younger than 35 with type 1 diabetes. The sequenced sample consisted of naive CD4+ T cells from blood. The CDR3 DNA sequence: TGTGCCAGCAGCGTAAGGCCGGGGGCAAGGATCGGAGCGAGCACAGATACGCAGTATTTT. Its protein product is CASSVRPGARIGASTDTQYF.